The 4 T cell receptor beta chains reported below all come from one sample, sequenced in a study of cytomegalovirus exposure and HLA in healthy donors. PCR used 60 Vbeta primers and 13 Jbeta primers. Generated by immunoSEQ multiplex PCR, the TCRdb table keeps only in-frame clones and is missing some. The profile covers tens of thousands of clones, with around 75% appearing a single time and under 15% taken by the ten largest. Sequenced input: PBMCs. The receptors derive from a man aged 70-80 years in good health and CMV-seronegative.

The chain employs TRBV6-6 and TRBJ1-5; 7 bases agree with TRBD1. The trim removed 7 bases at V and 3 bases at J, leaving 6 bases unmatched. CDR3 length equals 14 residues. CDR1 is MNHNY, CDR2 SVGAGI, per germline (reference sequence). The CDR3 nucleotides are TGTGCCAGCAAGCCGGGACAGAACAATCAGCCCCAGCATTTT. As protein: CASKPGQNNQPQHF.

This clone was counted only a few times. The rearrangement uses TRBV19 and TRBJ1-1; TRBD1 aligns across 9 bases. CDR1 LNHDA and CDR2 SQIVND come from the germline V gene (reference sequence). The V gene end was trimmed by 5 bases and the J gene end by 8 bases; junction bases not matched to a gene: 12. This CDR3 region has 15 residues. The CDR3 DNA is TGTGCCAGTAGTCCATCCCAGGACAGGGGCTTCGAAGCTTTCTTT. Its translation is CASSPSQDRGFEAFF. Together with reference TRBV19 and TRBJ1-1, the CDR3 gives the full variable domain: DGGITQSPKYLFRKEGQNVTLSCEQNLNHDAMYWYRQDPGQGLRLIYYSQIVNDFQKGDIAEGYSVSREKKESFPLTVTSAQKNPTAFYLCASSPSQDRGFEAFFGQGTRLTVV.

This clone showed up just a few times. It may be a read error: a sequence one base away is much more abundant. V is TRBV5-6 and J is TRBJ2-5; D is undetermined. The CDR3 sequence is 15 residues long. Germline CDR1 SGHDT, CDR2 YYEEEE. Trimming took 4 bases from V and 2 from J, leaving 15 bases between them. Here the CDR3 reads CASSPAMRTQETQYF. The DNA of the CDR3 is TGTGCCAGCAGCCCCGCAATGCGCACTCAAGAGACCCAGTACTTC.

This clone appeared a few times. The chain has TRBV6-5 and TRBJ1-4; 7 positions agree with TRBD1. The CDR3 length is 15 residues. The J segment lost 11 bases and the V segment lost 0 bases, leaving 9 bases of the junction unmatched. Germline CDR1 and CDR2: MNHEY and SVGAGI. CDR3 in DNA: TGTGCCAGCAGTTACTCGCCAGGGGGTGGATGGAAACTGTTTTTT. Protein sequence: CASSYSPGGGWKLFF.